This T cell receptor (beta chain) was sequenced in a study of regulatory T cells in long-lasting Graves disease. The time point: newly diagnosed GD, antithyroid drugs for less than 3 months. PBMC-extracted RNA yielded the TCR library. In each case, Graves' disease was diagnosed per American Thyroid Association guidelines. Arm-PCR of CDR3 regions and iRepertoire HTBI primers were used to build TCR beta libraries. TCRdb re-called the multiplex PCR reads with MiXCR, one entry per CDR3 protein. The sample lists 550,000 to 700,000 distinct CDR3 sequences, 15% to 20% seen once, with around 11% in the top ten. This clonotype was counted many times. The V end was cut by 5 bases, the J end by 6 bases, with 19 bases between. Germline CDR1 MDHEN, CDR2 SYDVKM. CDR3 length equals 15 residues. The data also belong to a second study, concerning T cells in Graves' hyperthyroidism and ophthalmopathy.

The chain has TRBV28 and TRBJ1-1; D remains ambiguous. Here the sequenced sample was peripheral blood mononuclear cells (PBMCs), taken at new diagnosis, from a patient treated with antithyroid drugs. This receptor was identified in a man aged 18 to 30 with Graves disease. CDR3 DNA: TGTGCCAGCAGTAGCATCCGCACAGCAGTGCCTGAAGCTTTCTTT. Translation: CASSSIRTAVPEAFF.